This T cell receptor (beta chain) was sequenced during a study of CD8 T cells in ankylosing spondylitis. As to this clonotype: Its specificity is unknown.

CDR1 and CDR2 from the germline V gene are SGHRS and YFSETQ. There are 14 residues in the CDR3. Trimming took off 2 bases at V and 1 base at J, with 9 bases between the two ends. The study, taken as a whole, reports: Earlier studies detected some motif variants in reactive arthritis synovial fluid and blood. Seemingly characteristic of ankylosing spondylitis blood was a TCR beta motif consisting of about 8 highly homologous variants. Within matched ankylosing spondylitis synovial fluid, disease-linked clones were reportedly significantly enriched.

By quantitative 5'-RACE with molecular barcodes, the TCR beta libraries were made. In TCRdb, the 5' RACE reads were re-called with MiXCR into one record per CDR3 protein. This table holds about 88,000 distinct CDR3 sequences, around 25% found once. Sequencing was carried out using blood, either unsorted or a sorted T cell fraction (not recorded which). This clonotype originated in a male donor with ankylosing spondylitis or in good health (not recorded which). The chain couples TRBV5-1 to TRBJ1-1, with unresolved D. The CDR3 DNA reads as TGCGCCAGCAGCTTAAAGATGGGGAACACTGAAGCTTTCTTT. Protein sequence: CASSLKMGNTEAFF.